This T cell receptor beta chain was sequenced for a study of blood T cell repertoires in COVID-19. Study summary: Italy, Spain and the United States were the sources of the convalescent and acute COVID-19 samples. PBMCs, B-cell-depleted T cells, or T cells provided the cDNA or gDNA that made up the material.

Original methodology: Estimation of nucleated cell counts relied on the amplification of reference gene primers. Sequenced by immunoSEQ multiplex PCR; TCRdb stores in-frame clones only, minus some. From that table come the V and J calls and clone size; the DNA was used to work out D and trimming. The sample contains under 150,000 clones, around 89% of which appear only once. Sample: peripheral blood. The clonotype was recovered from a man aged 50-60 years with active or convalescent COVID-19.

The DNA of the CDR3 is TGCAGCGTTGTGGGACAGGCGGGCACTGAAGCTTTCTTT. This encodes CSVVGQAGTEAFF. The chain recombines TRBV29-1 with TRBJ1-1; 8 nucleotides match TRBD1. CDR1 and CDR2 (germline): SQVTM, ANQGSEA. The CDR3 is 13 amino acids. The V gene end was trimmed by 4 bases and the J gene end by 4 bases; junction bases not matched to a gene: 5.